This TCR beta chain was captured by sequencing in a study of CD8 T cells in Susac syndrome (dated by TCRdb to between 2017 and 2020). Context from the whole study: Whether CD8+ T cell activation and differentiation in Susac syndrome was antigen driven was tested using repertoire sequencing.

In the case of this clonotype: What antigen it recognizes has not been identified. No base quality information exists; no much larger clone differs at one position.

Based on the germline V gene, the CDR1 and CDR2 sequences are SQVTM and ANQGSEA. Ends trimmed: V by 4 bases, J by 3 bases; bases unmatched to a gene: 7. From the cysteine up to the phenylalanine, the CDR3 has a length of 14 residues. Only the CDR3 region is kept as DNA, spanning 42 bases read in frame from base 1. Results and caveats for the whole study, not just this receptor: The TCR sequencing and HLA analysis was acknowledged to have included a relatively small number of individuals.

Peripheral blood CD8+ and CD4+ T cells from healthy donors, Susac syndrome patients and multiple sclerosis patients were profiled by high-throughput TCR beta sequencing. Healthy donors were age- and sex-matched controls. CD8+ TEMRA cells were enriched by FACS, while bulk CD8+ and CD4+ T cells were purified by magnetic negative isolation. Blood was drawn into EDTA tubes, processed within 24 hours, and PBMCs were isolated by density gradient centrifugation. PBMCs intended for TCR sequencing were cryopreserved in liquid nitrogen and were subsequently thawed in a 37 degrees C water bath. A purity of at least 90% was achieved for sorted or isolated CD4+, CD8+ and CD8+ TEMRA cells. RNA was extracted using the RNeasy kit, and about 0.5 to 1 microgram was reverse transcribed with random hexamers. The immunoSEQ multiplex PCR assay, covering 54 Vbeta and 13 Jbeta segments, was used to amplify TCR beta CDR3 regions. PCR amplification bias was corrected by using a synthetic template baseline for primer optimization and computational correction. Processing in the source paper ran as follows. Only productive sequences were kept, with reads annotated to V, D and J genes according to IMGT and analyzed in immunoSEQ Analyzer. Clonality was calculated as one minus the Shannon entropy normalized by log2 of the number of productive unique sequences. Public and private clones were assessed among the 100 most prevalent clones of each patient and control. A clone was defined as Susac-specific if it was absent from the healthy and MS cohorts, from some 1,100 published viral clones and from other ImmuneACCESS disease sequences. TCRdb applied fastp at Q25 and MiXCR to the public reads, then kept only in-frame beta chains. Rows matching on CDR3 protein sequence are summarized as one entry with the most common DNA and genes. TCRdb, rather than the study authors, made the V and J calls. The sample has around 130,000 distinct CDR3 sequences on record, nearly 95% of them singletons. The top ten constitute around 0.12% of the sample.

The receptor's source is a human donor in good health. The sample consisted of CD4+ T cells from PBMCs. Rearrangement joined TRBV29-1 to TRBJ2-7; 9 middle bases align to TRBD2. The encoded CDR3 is CSVGQSGRFYEQYF. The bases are TGCAGCGTTGGTCAAAGCGGGAGGTTCTACGAGCAGTACTTC.